The TCR delta chain described here comes from a study of gamma-delta chains in newborns, infants, children. The overall study: Innate gammadelta T cells reportedly expand polyclonally right after birth, driven by microbial exposure, per the title.

A word on this clone: The translation of this DNA and the TCRdb protein of a much larger clone differ at residue 3, probably owing to a read error; the protein shown here is translated from the DNA.

TCRdb ran CATT on the reads. Of roughly 6,500 delta-chain clones listed, 1.9% are singletons. This receptor was obtained from a child who was a newborn, infant or young child, either healthy, febrile or measles-vaccinated (not recorded which). Source material: blood.

The DNA for the CDR3 is TGTGCCCGTGACAGTACTGGGGGATACGCCTCCTCCTGGGACACCCGACAGATGTTTTTC. Translated: CARDSTGGYASSWDTRQMFF. V gene TRDV2 combines with J gene TRDJ3; 13 bases line up with TRDD3. Germline CDR1 is GEAIGNYY and CDR2 is EKD. CDR3 length: 20 amino acids.